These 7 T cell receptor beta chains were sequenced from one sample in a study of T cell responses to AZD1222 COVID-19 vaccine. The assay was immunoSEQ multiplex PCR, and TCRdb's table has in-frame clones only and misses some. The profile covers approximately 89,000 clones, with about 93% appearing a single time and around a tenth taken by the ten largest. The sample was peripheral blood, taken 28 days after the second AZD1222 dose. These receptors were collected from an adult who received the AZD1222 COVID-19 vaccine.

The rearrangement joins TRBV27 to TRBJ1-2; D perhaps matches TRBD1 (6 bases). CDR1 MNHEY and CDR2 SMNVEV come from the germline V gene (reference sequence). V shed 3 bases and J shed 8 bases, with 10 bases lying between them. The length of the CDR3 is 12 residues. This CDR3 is CASSLRGSGYTF. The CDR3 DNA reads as TGTGCCAGCAGTTTGAGGGGGAGCGGCTACACCTTC.

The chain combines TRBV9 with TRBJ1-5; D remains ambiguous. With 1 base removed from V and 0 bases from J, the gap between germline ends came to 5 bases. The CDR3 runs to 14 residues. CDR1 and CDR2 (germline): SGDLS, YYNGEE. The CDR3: CASSVPFSNQPQHF. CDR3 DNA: TGTGCCAGCAGCGTACCTTTTAGCAATCAGCCCCAGCATTTT.

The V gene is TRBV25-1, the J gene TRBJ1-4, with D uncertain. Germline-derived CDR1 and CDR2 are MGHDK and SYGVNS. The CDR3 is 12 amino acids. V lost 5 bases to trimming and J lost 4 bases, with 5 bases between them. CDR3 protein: CASSSHNEKLFF. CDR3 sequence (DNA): TGTGCCAGCAGTTCCCATAATGAAAAACTGTTTTTT.

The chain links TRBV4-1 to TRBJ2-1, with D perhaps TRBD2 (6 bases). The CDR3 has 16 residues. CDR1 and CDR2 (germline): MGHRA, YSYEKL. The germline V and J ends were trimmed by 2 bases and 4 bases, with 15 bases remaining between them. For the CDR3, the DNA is TGCGCCAGCAGCCAACCCACCGGGACTGCATACAATGAGCAGTTCTTC. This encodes CASSQPTGTAYNEQFF.

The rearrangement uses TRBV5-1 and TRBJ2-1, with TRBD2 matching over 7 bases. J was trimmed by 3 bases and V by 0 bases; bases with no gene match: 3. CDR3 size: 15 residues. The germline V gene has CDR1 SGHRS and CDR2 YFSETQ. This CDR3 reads CASSLGAGVYNEQFF. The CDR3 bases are TGCGCCAGCAGCTTGGGGGCGGGAGTCTACAATGAGCAGTTCTTC.

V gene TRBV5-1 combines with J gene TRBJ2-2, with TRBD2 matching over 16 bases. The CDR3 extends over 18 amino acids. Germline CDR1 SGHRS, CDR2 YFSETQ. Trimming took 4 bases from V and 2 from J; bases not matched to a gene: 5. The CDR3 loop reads CASSAGTSGRENTGELFF. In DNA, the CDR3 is TGCGCCAGCAGCGCCGGGACTAGCGGGAGGGAAAACACCGGGGAGCTGTTTTTT.

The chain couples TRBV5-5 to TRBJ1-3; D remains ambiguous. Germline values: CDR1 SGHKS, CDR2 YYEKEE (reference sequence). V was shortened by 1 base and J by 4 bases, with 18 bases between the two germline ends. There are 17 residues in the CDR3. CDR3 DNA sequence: TGTGCCAGCAGCTTGAGGGCCCAGAGTTTGTCCGGAAACACCATATATTTT. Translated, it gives CASSLRAQSLSGNTIYF.